A single sample is the source of the 20 T cell receptor beta chains below, sequenced in a study of T cells in women clearing cervical HPV infection. Libraries were prepared by immunoSEQ multiplex PCR; TCRdb keeps only in-frame clonotypes and omits some of them. The specimen's table records roughly 20,000 clones. Sample: blood buffy coat. The receptors come from a woman aged 18 to 75 with a cervical HPV16 infection that either progressed to CIN3+ or cleared (not recorded which).

Comment on this clone: The read ends 3 residues shy of where the CDR3 ends; the end is completed using the germline J gene. The genes are TRBV20-1 and TRBJ1-6; a possible D gene is TRBD1 (6 bases). The CDR3 extends over 17 amino acids. V was trimmed by 1 base and J by 0 bases, leaving 13 bases between them. Germline loops: CDR1 DFQATT, CDR2 SNEGSKA (reference sequence). CDR3 bases read: TGCAGTGCTAGAGGAGCGGACAGCAGCTCCTATAATTCACCC. This encodes CSARGADSSSYNSP. The complete CDR3 protein is CSARGADSSSYNSPLHF.

On this clone itself: Read data end 3 residues before the CDR3 end; the end is taken from the germline J gene. The chain couples TRBV5-4 to TRBJ2-1; 11 bases line up with TRBD2. The germline gives CDR1 SGHNT, CDR2 YYREEE (reference sequence). The CDR3 totals 16 residues. V dropped 6 bases and J dropped 8; count of bases not matched to a gene: 13. This CDR3 is CASIRQSSGRFDEQFF. The part of the CDR3 DNA that was read is TGTGCCAGCATCCGTCAATCTAGCGGGAGGTTCGATGAG.

A note on this clone: The read ends 3 residues before the CDR3 terminus; that terminus is restored from the germline J gene. The chain uses TRBV19 and TRBJ1-6, with 7 bases aligning to TRBD1. The J segment lost 9 bases and the V segment lost 3 bases, leaving 14 bases of the junction unmatched. The CDR3 runs 17 residues. From germline, CDR1 is LNHDA and CDR2 SQIVND (reference sequence). CDR3 bases read: TGTGCCAGTAGTATCGTGGCTGGCCAGGGGGATGCTTCACCC. It yields the protein CASSIVAGQGDASP. The full CDR3 reads CASSIVAGQGDASPLHF.

About this clone: The missing CDR3 end, 3 residues past where the read stops, is filled in from the germline J gene. The chain recombines TRBV11-2 with TRBJ2-3, with 7 nucleotides matching TRBD1. Germline V gene data show CDR1 as SGHAT and CDR2 as FQNNGV. V shed 1 base, J shed 0 bases, and the junction held 1 base outside the gene matches. The CDR3 consists of 15 residues. CDR3 sequence: CASSLGGQSTDTQYF. The CDR3 bases that were read are TGTGCCAGCAGCTTAGGGGGACAGAGCACAGATACG.

Comments on this clone: The CDR3 end lies 3 residues beyond the end of the read and is filled in from the germline J gene. The rearrangement uses TRBV5-1 and TRBJ1-2, with a tentative D call TRBD1 (6 bases). V was trimmed by 4 bases and J by 6 bases, leaving 19 bases between them. The germline V gene encodes CDR1 SGHRS and CDR2 YFSETQ. This CDR3 contains 15 residues. CDR3 DNA, as far as it was read: TGCGCCAGCAGCGGCGACAGGCCCGGTTACGATGGC. It translates to CASSGDRPGYDG. The complete CDR3 protein is CASSGDRPGYDGYTF.

As to this clone: The CDR3 end is not reached by the read, which stops 3 residues before it; the germline J gene fills it in. The chain is built from TRBV7-3 and TRBJ1-1; D is perhaps TRBD1 (5 bases). This CDR3 region has 14 residues. The V gene lost 4 bases and the J gene lost 1 base, with 10 bases spanning the gap. The germline CDR1 and CDR2 sequences are SGHTA and FQGTGA. The CDR3 bases that were read are TGTGCCAGCAGCTCCACCGGGGGGAACACTGAA. As protein: CASSSTGGNTE. The complete CDR3 sequence is CASSSTGGNTEAFF.

Concerning this clone itself: Read coverage stops 3 residues before the CDR3 terminus; the germline J gene supplies the remainder. The V and J genes are TRBV2 and TRBJ1-5, with 9 bases fitting TRBD1. The germline V gene encodes CDR1 SNHLY and CDR2 FYNNEI. This CDR3 spans 15 amino acids. V gave up 2 bases and J gave up 7 bases; unmatched junction bases: 6. This chain's CDR3 is CASSETGGVEQPQHF. The sequenced part of the CDR3 DNA is TGTGCCAGCAGTGAAACAGGGGGCGTAGAGCAGCCC.

A note on this clone: The read gets to within 3 residues of the CDR3 end, and the germline J gene fills in the rest. The chain employs TRBV20-1 and TRBJ2-7, with D possibly being TRBD1 (5 bases). Germline CDR1 is DFQATT and CDR2 is SNEGSKA (reference sequence). Between the trimmed V and J ends, which lost 2 bases and 2 bases, there was a span of 13 bases. This CDR3 has 14 amino acids. This CDR3 reads CSARRADRAYEQYF. The part of the CDR3 DNA that was read is TGCAGTGCTAGACGGGCCGACAGAGCCTACGAG.

Concerning this clone: Compared with germline, one end of the junction differs, possibly owing to a read error. Read sequence stops 3 residues before the CDR3 end, and the germline J gene provides the missing end. The chain joins TRBV7-7 to TRBJ2-3, with D unclear. Germline CDR1 reads SSHAT; CDR2 reads FNYEAQ (reference sequence). CDR3 length: 12 amino acids. The CDR3 here is CASSPITDTQYF. The CDR3 DNA, read in part, is TGTGCTAGCAGCCCTATTACAGATACG.

Notes on this clone: The sequenced fragment ends 3 residues before the CDR3 boundary, so the rest is inferred from the germline J gene. J is TRBJ1-2 and V is TRBV19, with D unclear. The CDR3 has 13 amino acids. Trimming removed 8 bases at V and 2 bases at J, with 12 bases between. The germline gives CDR1 LNHDA, CDR2 SQIVND (reference sequence). The CDR3 reads CASHPGRNYGYTF. The part of the CDR3 DNA that was read is TGTGCCAGTCACCCGGGTCGGAACTATGGC.

The sequenced CDR3 bases are TGTGCCAGCAGCCTGGGACACAATCAGCCC. Amino acids: CASSLGHNQP. From start to end, the CDR3 is CASSLGHNQPQHF. The chain employs TRBV7-9 and TRBJ1-5; the D gene is possibly TRBD1 (6 bases). The read ends 3 residues before the CDR3 terminus; that terminus is restored from the germline J gene. This CDR3 contains 13 residues. V dropped 5 bases and J dropped 3 bases, with 8 bases sitting between them. Germline CDR1 is SEHNR and CDR2 is FQNEAQ (reference sequence).

Turning to this clone: The read is 3 residues too short to cover the CDR3 end, so that end is filled in from the germline J gene. The chain uses TRBV7-8 and TRBJ2-7; tentatively, D is TRBD1 or TRBD2 (6 bases each). Germline-derived CDR1 and CDR2 are SGHVS and FQNEAQ. Trimming took off 7 bases at V and 0 bases at J, with 16 bases between the two ends. The CDR3 contains 15 residues. Incomplete CDR3 DNA: TGTGCCAGCACCCTCCGGAGGGGGTACTCCTACGAG. Amino acid sequence: CASTLRRGYSYE. The full CDR3 is CASTLRRGYSYEQYF.

On this clone: The read halts 3 residues ahead of the CDR3 end, with the missing end drawn from the germline J gene. The chain joins TRBV11-3 to TRBJ2-1, with 8 positions matching TRBD2. This CDR3 region has 15 residues. CDR1 and CDR2 from the germline V gene are SGHNT and YENEEA. Trimming cost V 1 base and J 9 bases; bases outside gene matches: 8. CDR3 DNA (partial): TGTGCCAGCAGCTTAGCGCTAGCGGGTATTGGTGAG. Encoded protein: CASSLALAGIGE. The whole CDR3 sequence is CASSLALAGIGEQFF.

About this clone itself: The read stops 3 residues short of the end of the CDR3; the missing end is completed from the germline J gene. This sequence joins TRBV5-1 and TRBJ2-5; D is perhaps TRBD2 (5 bases). V was pared by 3 bases and J by 5 bases, with 17 bases between. There are 15 residues in the CDR3. Germline values: CDR1 SGHRS, CDR2 YFSETQ. The CDR3 is CASSWKAEGRETQYF. CDR3 bases read: TGCGCCAGCAGCTGGAAGGCCGAGGGTAGGGAGACC.

A remark on this clone: The read finishes 3 residues shy of the CDR3 end, and the germline J gene is used to complete it. The chain carries TRBV18 and TRBJ1-2, with D possibly matching TRBD1 (6 bases). This CDR3 is 15 amino acids long. Germline V CDR1 and CDR2: KGHSH, LQKENI. CDR3 sequence reads: CASSLGKGRTDTYTF. The DNA read from the CDR3 is TGTGCCAGCTCATTGGGGAAGGGAAGGACAGATACC.

Comment on this clone: The read finishes 3 residues shy of the CDR3 end, and the germline J gene is used to complete it. The chain links TRBV2 to TRBJ1-5, with 7 bases lining up with TRBD1. CDR1 SNHLY and CDR2 FYNNEI come from the germline V gene. The CDR3 runs 14 residues. The junction had 7 bases not matched to a gene; V was cut back by 6 bases and J by 5 bases. CDR3 bases read: TGTGCCAGCAGCCGTCGACAGGGCGATCAGCCC. Its translation: CASSRRQGDQP. The full CDR3 protein reads CASSRRQGDQPQHF.

A word on this clone: Read data end 3 residues before the CDR3 end; the end is taken from the germline J gene. This same CDR3 is encoded by further DNA sequences in the sample. The V call is TRBV5-5, the J call TRBJ2-5, with a weak D call TRBD2 (5 bases). V lost 4 bases to trimming and J lost 4 bases, with 14 bases between them. Per germline, CDR1 SGHKS and CDR2 YYEKEE (reference sequence). This CDR3 has 14 residues. Incomplete CDR3 DNA: TGTGCCAGCAGCCTCGACGCGGGCAGAGAGACC. It yields the protein CASSLDAGRET. The whole CDR3 sequence reads CASSLDAGRETQYF.

Note on this clone: The read terminates 3 residues ahead of where the CDR3 ends, so the germline J gene completes it. The chain employs TRBV5-6 and TRBJ2-7; TRBD1 matches at 9 bases. Unmatched junction bases numbered 6, after V lost 3 bases and J lost 2 bases. The germline gives CDR1 SGHDT, CDR2 YYEEEE. This CDR3 comprises 15 residues. CDR3 DNA, as far as it was read: TGTGCCAGCAGCTCTCACGGGACAGGGACCTACGAG. This gives the protein CASSSHGTGTYE. The CDR3 in its entirety is CASSSHGTGTYEQYF. Complete variable domain (other parts from reference TRBV5-6 and TRBJ2-7): DAGVTQSPTHLIKTRGQQVTLRCSPKSGHDTVSWYQQALGQGPQFIFQYYEEEERQRGNFPDRFSGHQFPNYSSELNVNALLLGDSALYLCASSSHGTGTYEQYFGPGTRLTVT.

Concerning this clone itself: With the read ending 3 residues before the CDR3 end, the germline J gene is used to fill in that end. The chain has TRBV30 and TRBJ2-2; a possible D gene is TRBD2 (5 bases). Trimming took 1 base from V and 4 from J, leaving 16 bases between them. Germline V gives CDR1 GTSNPN, CDR2 SVGIG (reference sequence). There are 16 residues in the CDR3. Partial CDR3 DNA: TGTGCCTGGAGTGCGACTACAACTTCGAGCACCGGGGAG. It specifies CAWSATTTSSTGE. The whole CDR3 reads CAWSATTTSSTGELFF.

Incomplete CDR3 DNA: TGTGCCAGTAGTCAACTTCGGACCTGGGGCAGCAGCAATCAGCCC. Translated: CASSQLRTWGSSNQP. The CDR3 as a whole reads CASSQLRTWGSSNQPQHF. This chain connects TRBV19 to TRBJ1-5; perhaps TRBD1 as D (5 bases). The read is 3 residues too short to cover the CDR3 end, so that end is filled in from the germline J gene. Germline CDR1 reads LNHDA; CDR2 reads SQIVND (reference sequence). V lost 5 bases and J 1 base, leaving 21 bases between the germline ends. CDR3 size: 18 residues.